These T cell receptor beta chains were read from a single sample in a study of cytomegalovirus exposure and HLA in healthy donors. Method: immunoSEQ multiplex PCR; TCRdb's copy keeps in-frame clones and lacks some. The sample lists fewer than 100,000 clones, about 80% occurring once. The sequencing input was PBMCs. The source of these receptors is a man aged 35-49 years in good health and CMV-seronegative. CDR3s include the opening cysteine and the closing phenylalanine or tryptophan. D genes are given only for firm matches. Size is stated for part of the rows, as once, few or many counts, or as a class when the clone is expanded.

length,D,J,size,V,CDR3,DNA
15,NA,TRBJ1-3,NA,TRBV19,CASSTRQFSGNTIYF,TGTGCCAGTAGTACGCGACAGTTCTCTGGAAACACCATATATTTT
16,NA,TRBJ1-2,once,TRBV6-6,CASSYSSGQYNYGYTF,TGTGCCAGCAGTTACTCTTCGGGACAATACAACTATGGCTACACCTTC
17,TRBD1,TRBJ2-1,NA,TRBV7-6,CASSLRTGEYSYNEQFF,TGTGCCAGCAGCTTACGGACAGGGGAATATTCCTACAATGAGCAGTTCTTC
16,NA,TRBJ1-6,NA,TRBV5-1,CASSSLDSSRGSPLHF,TGCGCCAGCAGCTCCCTGGACAGCTCTAGGGGTTCACCCCTCCACTTT
15,TRBD1,TRBJ1-5,NA,TRBV2,CASTRQGADNQPQHF,TGTGCCAGCACCCGACAGGGGGCTGACAATCAGCCCCAGCATTTT
9,NA,TRBJ1-2,NA,TRBV19,CASQFGYTF,TGTGCCAGCCAATTTGGCTACACCTTC
16,TRBD1,TRBJ2-7,NA,TRBV7-2,CASSSHAGQVSYEQYF,TGTGCCAGCAGCTCCCATGCGGGACAGGTGTCCTACGAGCAGTACTTC
14,NA,TRBJ2-7,NA,TRBV6-5,CASSYTPQGYEQYF,TGTGCCAGCAGTTACACGCCTCAGGGGTACGAGCAGTACTTC
11,NA,TRBJ1-2,NA,TRBV20-1,CSAARSYGYTF,TGCAGTGCTGCCCGGAGCTATGGCTACACCTTC
13,TRBD1,TRBJ2-1,NA,TRBV27,CASSFSRGYEQFF,TGTGCCAGCAGTTTCAGCAGGGGGTATGAGCAGTTCTTC
14,TRBD1,TRBJ1-2,NA,TRBV6-6,CASSRERTGDNYTF,TGTGCCAGCAGCCGCGAACGGACAGGGGATAACTACACCTTC
16,TRBD1,TRBJ1-6,NA,TRBV4-3,CASSQDLQGLNSPLHF,TGCGCCAGCAGCCAAGATCTACAGGGGCTTAACTCACCCCTCCACTTT
14,TRBD1,TRBJ1-1,NA,TRBV6-5,CASSCHRGGTEAFF,TGTGCCAGCAGTTGCCACAGGGGGGGGACTGAAGCTTTCTTT
14,TRBD1,TRBJ1-2,NA,TRBV11-2,CASNVQGAPYGYTF,TGTGCCAGCAACGTACAGGGGGCCCCGTATGGCTACACCTTC
12,TRBD1,TRBJ2-5,once,TRBV2,CASSRQGETQYF,TGTGCCAGCAGTCGACAGGGAGAGACCCAGTACTTC
15,NA,TRBJ1-2,NA,TRBV27,CASSLSAGLAYGYTF,TGTGCCAGCAGTTTATCGGCAGGGCTGGCCTATGGCTACACCTTC
14,NA,TRBJ1-4,NA,TRBV11-2,CASQNRATNEKLFF,TGTGCCAGTCAAAACCGGGCAACTAATGAAAAACTGTTTTTT
11,NA,TRBJ2-7,NA,TRBV11-2,CASSHNDEQYF,TGTGCCAGCAGCCACAACGACGAGCAGTACTTC
14,NA,TRBJ1-1,once,TRBV6-5,CASSHPGINTEAFF,TGTGCCAGCAGTCACCCGGGAATAAACACTGAAGCTTTCTTT
16,TRBD2,TRBJ2-1,NA,TRBV4-2,CASSPAGAGGRDEQFF,TGTGCCAGCAGCCCGGCCGGTGCGGGGGGCCGGGATGAGCAGTTCTTC
15,TRBD1,TRBJ2-7,few,TRBV6-5,CASRQTGTGEYEQYF,TGTGCCAGCAGACAAACTGGGACAGGGGAATACGAGCAGTACTTC
15,TRBD1,TRBJ2-7,NA,TRBV2,CASRWGQGKNSVQYF,TGTGCCAGCAGATGGGGACAGGGGAAGAACTCGGTGCAGTACTTC
16,NA,TRBJ1-1,NA,TRBV10-3,CAISESSPGWGTEAFF,TGTGCCATCAGTGAGTCGAGTCCGGGGTGGGGCACTGAAGCTTTCTTT
13,TRBD1,TRBJ1-5,few,TRBV29-1,CSVRDRVNQPQHF,TGCAGCGTTCGTGACAGGGTAAATCAGCCCCAGCATTTT
16,TRBD1,TRBJ1-5,NA,TRBV5-5,CASSLGPGGSNQPQHF,TGTGCCAGCAGCTTGGGTCCAGGGGGTAGCAATCAGCCCCAGCATTTT
13,NA,TRBJ1-2,NA,TRBV9,CASSVAGVYGYTF,TGTGCCAGCAGCGTAGCGGGGGTCTATGGCTACACCTTC
14,NA,TRBJ1-1,NA,TRBV5-4,CASSGGRVSTEAFF,TGTGCCAGCAGCGGGGGCAGGGTAAGCACTGAAGCTTTCTTT
16,TRBD1,TRBJ1-2,NA,TRBV19,CASSPGQGGINYGYTF,TGTGCCAGTAGTCCGGGACAGGGGGGGATCAACTATGGCTACACCTTC
15,TRBD1,TRBJ2-1,NA,TRBV2,CASSQLPTGSSEQFF,TGTGCCAGCAGTCAACTACCGACAGGGTCTAGCGAGCAGTTCTTC
16,TRBD1,TRBJ2-7,NA,TRBV5-6,CASSPQPDRVSYEQYF,TGTGCCAGCAGCCCCCAACCAGACAGGGTTAGCTACGAGCAGTACTTC
17,NA,TRBJ2-2,NA,TRBV9,CASGTGSRPRGTGELFF,TGTGCCAGCGGCACAGGCTCGCGCCCCCGAGGCACCGGGGAGCTGTTTTTT
13,NA,TRBJ1-1,NA,TRBV7-8,CASSLESFGKAFF,TGTGCCAGCAGCTTAGAGAGTTTCGGGAAAGCTTTCTTT
15,TRBD2,TRBJ2-1,NA,TRBV6-5,CASSLTGTSRNEQFF,TGCGCCAGCAGTTTGACCGGGACTAGTCGCAATGAGCAGTTCTTC
12,NA,TRBJ1-2,NA,TRBV25-1,CASSKTPRGYTF,TGTGCCAGCAGTAAAACACCTAGGGGCTACACCTTC
13,NA,TRBJ1-3,few,TRBV7-2,CASSLAAGNTIYF,TGTGCCAGCAGCTTGGCCGCCGGAAACACCATATATTTT
17,NA,TRBJ2-3,few,TRBV15,CATSRDYGRSSTDTQYF,TGTGCCACCAGCAGAGATTATGGGCGATCTAGCACAGATACGCAGTATTTT
15,TRBD1,TRBJ1-4,NA,TRBV5-1,CASSLKGGRNEKLFF,TGCGCCAGCAGCTTAAAAGGGGGCCGTAATGAAAAACTGTTTTTT
15,NA,TRBJ2-6,NA,TRBV9,CASSPPLSGANVLTF,TGTGCCAGCAGCCCCCCCCTCTCTGGGGCCAACGTCCTGACTTTC
11,TRBD1,TRBJ2-1,NA,TRBV6-1,CASRQGDEQFF,TGTGCCAGCAGACAGGGGGATGAGCAGTTCTTC
13,TRBD2,TRBJ2-7,NA,TRBV7-2,CASSSQAGAEQYF,TGTGCCAGCAGTTCTCAAGCGGGAGCCGAGCAGTACTTC
11,NA,TRBJ1-2,NA,TRBV29-1,CSIHSNYGYTF,TGCAGCATCCATTCTAACTATGGCTACACCTTC
13,NA,TRBJ1-6,NA,TRBV7-9,CASSPGGNSPLHF,TGTGCCAGCAGCCCCGGGGGTAATTCACCCCTCCACTTT
15,NA,TRBJ1-1,NA,TRBV7-2,CASSLGGEGDTEAFF,TGTGCCAGCAGCTTAGGTGGCGAGGGGGACACTGAAGCTTTCTTT
13,TRBD1,TRBJ1-3,once,TRBV19,CASRDRVGNTIYF,TGTGCCAGTAGAGACAGGGTTGGAAACACCATATATTTT
16,TRBD2,TRBJ2-1,NA,TRBV6-5,CASSSPSGGNYNEQFF,TGTGCCAGCAGTTCCCCTAGCGGGGGAAATTACAATGAGCAGTTCTTC
17,TRBD2,TRBJ2-3,few,TRBV7-8,CASSRTTSVVSTDTQYF,TGTGCCAGCAGCCGAACGACTAGCGTGGTTAGCACAGATACGCAGTATTTT
13,TRBD1,TRBJ2-7,few,TRBV19,CASSGQGDYEQYF,TGTGCCAGTAGCGGACAGGGGGACTACGAGCAGTACTTC
15,TRBD2,TRBJ2-5,NA,TRBV28,CASGGGLGFQETQYF,TGTGCCAGCGGGGGGGGACTCGGCTTCCAAGAGACCCAGTACTTC
18,TRBD1,TRBJ2-7,NA,TRBV28,CASRGTGGSILSSYEQYF,TGTGCCAGCAGGGGGACAGGGGGCTCGATACTCTCCTCCTACGAGCAGTACTTC
14,TRBD1,TRBJ1-2,NA,TRBV5-1,CASSFGTGDHGYTF,TGCGCCAGCAGCTTCGGGACAGGGGATCATGGCTACACCTTC
14,TRBD2,TRBJ2-3,NA,TRBV7-6,CASSSAGGADTQYF,TGTGCCAGCAGCTCCGCGGGAGGGGCAGATACGCAGTATTTT
15,NA,TRBJ2-2,NA,TRBV19,CASSSLTGSSGELFF,TGTGCCAGTAGTAGCCTTACAGGGTCTTCCGGGGAGCTGTTTTTT
14,NA,TRBJ2-5,NA,TRBV6-1,CASSLDIRQETQYF,TGTGCCAGCAGTTTGGACATACGGCAGGAGACCCAGTACTTC
16,NA,TRBJ1-2,NA,TRBV6-7,CASSYPYRDHNYGYTF,TGTGCCAGCAGTTATCCCTACAGGGATCACAACTATGGCTACACCTTC
10,TRBD1,TRBJ1-2,NA,TRBV20-1,CSAHRGGYTF,TGCAGTGCACACAGGGGCGGCTACACCTTC
12,NA,TRBJ2-7,NA,TRBV27,CASSPTAYEQYF,TGTGCCAGCAGTCCGACAGCCTACGAGCAGTACTTC